This T cell receptor (beta chain) was identified in a study of tumor-infiltrating lymphocytes in primary liver carcinoma. There are 16 residues in the CDR3. In the case of this clonotype: One end of the junction varies from germline; a read error may be responsible.

Starting material for RNA and DNA co-extraction consisted of about 20-30 mg of unsorted bulk tissue. Production of TCR beta cDNA used around 0.45 ug total RNA together with a constant-region primer. Libraries covering TCR beta were generated through three nested multiplex PCR rounds (using a slightly modified ARM-PCR). Use of TRBV1-TRBV30 forward primers with a C-beta reverse primer characterized the first two PCR rounds, which lasted nine to eleven cycles each. TCRdb re-analysed the multiplex PCR reads in MiXCR, keeping a single row per CDR3 protein. Of about 48,000 distinct CDR3 sequences listed, 60% to 75% are singletons.

The source of this sequence is a middle-aged man with primary liver carcinoma and hepatitis B virus infection. The chain couples TRBV12-3 or TRBV12-4 to TRBJ2-2; 9 bases map to TRBD2. Sequenced sample: liver tumor tissue from sampling region 3. Subset given: tumor region T3, left-lateral pole. As DNA, the CDR3 is TGTGCCAGCAATTTGTTAGCGGGAGTAGTCACCGGGGAGTTGTTTTTT. Amino acids: CASNLLAGVVTGELFF.